This TCR beta chain is drawn from a study of radiotherapy plus CTLA-4 blockade in lung cancer. As for the study in general: Patients showed objective responses in under 20% of cases, and disease control was achieved by under 40%. Notes on the study in general: Response was reportedly best predicted by early blood T cell clone dynamics, with interferon-beta. After radiotherapy and ipilimumab, tumor-derived clones expanded in peripheral blood.

Data came from immunoSEQ multiplex PCR; TCRdb stores just in-frame clones and leaves some out. In the table there are tens of thousands of clones, approximately 75% of which are singletons. This CDR3 is built from 14 residues. V was trimmed by 8 bases and J by 0 bases, leaving 13 bases between them. Germline CDR1 and CDR2: MNHNS and SASEGT. Chemo-refractory metastatic non-small-cell lung cancer patients were treated with focal radiation plus CTLA-4 blockade with ipilimumab. A word on this clone: Its antigen is as yet unknown.

The sample was peripheral blood, taken from a patient treated with radiotherapy plus ipilimumab. The J gene is TRBJ1-1, the V gene TRBV6-1; D perhaps matches TRBD1 (5 bases). The clonotype was recovered from a human donor with non-small cell lung cancer that progressed on radiotherapy plus ipilimumab. Here the CDR3 reads CASLTGTLNTEAFF. The CDR3 nucleotides read TGTGCCAGCCTTACAGGAACCCTGAACACTGAAGCTTTCTTT.